The rows below give T cell receptor beta chains drawn from one sample of a study of radiotherapy plus CTLA-4 blockade in lung cancer. The data were produced by immunoSEQ multiplex PCR, yet TCRdb's version contains in-frame clones alone and is incomplete. Of more than 100,000 clones in the sample, about 90% were seen once. The sequences come from peripheral blood, collected from a patient treated with radiotherapy plus ipilimumab. The receptors stem from a human donor with non-small cell lung cancer that progressed on radiotherapy plus ipilimumab. Both conserved end residues are part of each CDR3. Fields, in order: clone size, D gene, V gene, J gene, CDR3 protein, CDR3 DNA. D genes are given only for firm matches. Clone size is given for some rows only: seen once, a few or many times, or a class if the clone is expanded.

.,.,TRBV5-6,TRBJ1-3,CASSLGASGNTIYF,TGTGCCAGCAGCTTAGGAGCCTCTGGAAACACCATATATTTT
.,TRBD1,TRBV6-1,TRBJ2-1,CASKDWDREDNEQFF,TGTGCCAGCAAGGACTGGGACAGGGAGGACAATGAGCAGTTCTTC
.,TRBD2,TRBV5-1,TRBJ2-7,CASRILAVFYEQYF,TGCGCCAGCAGGATCCTAGCGGTTTTCTACGAGCAGTACTTC
.,TRBD1,TRBV5-1,TRBJ1-4,CASSSKNQPGGEKLFF,TGCGCCAGCAGCTCAAAAAACCAACCAGGGGGTGAAAAACTGTTTTTT
.,.,TRBV7-9,TRBJ1-4,CASSLAGTNEKLFF,TGTGCCAGCAGCTTAGCTGGGACGAATGAAAAACTGTTTTTT
.,.,TRBV18,TRBJ1-2,CASSPYQQENYGYTF,TGTGCCAGCTCACCTTATCAACAGGAAAACTATGGCTACACCTTC
.,TRBD2,TRBV11-2,TRBJ2-3,CASSLQGLAPDTQYF,TGTGCCAGCAGCTTACAGGGACTAGCGCCAGATACGCAGTATTTT
.,.,TRBV15,TRBJ2-3,CATSRGGGKSTDTQYF,TGTGCCACCAGCAGAGGGGGCGGGAAGAGCACAGATACGCAGTATTTT
few,.,TRBV5-1,TRBJ2-1,CASSLGQSYNEQFF,TGCGCCAGCAGCTTGGGGCAGTCCTACAATGAGCAGTTCTTC
.,TRBD2,TRBV5-8,TRBJ2-7,CASSLGLAGAHEQYF,TGTGCCAGCAGCTTGGGACTAGCGGGAGCCCACGAGCAGTACTTC
.,.,TRBV19,TRBJ2-1,CASSIESLSYNEQFF,TGTGCCAGTAGTATAGAATCCCTCTCCTACAATGAGCAGTTCTTC